This is a list of T cell receptor beta chains from one sample in a study of shared clonotypes between healthy human individuals. Only in-frame clones appear in the TCRdb table, and some are missing; sequencing was by immunoSEQ multiplex PCR. Of some 630,000 clones in the sample, approximately 75% were seen once. The sample was memory CD4+ T cells sorted from blood. The origin of the receptors is a woman under 40 in good health. Each CDR3 is given with its conserved first and last residue. D genes are given only for firm matches. Only some rows state a clone size, as once, few, many or a class for expanded clones.

clone size: few; J gene: TRBJ1-1; V gene: TRBV10-2; D gene: .; CDR3 DNA: TGCGCCAGCATTCTCCACCGCCGGGACATAATGAACACTGAAGCTTTCTTT; CDR3 protein: CASILHRRDIMNTEAFF
clone size: few; J gene: TRBJ2-4; V gene: TRBV10-2; D gene: TRBD1; CDR3 DNA: TGCGCCAGCAGGACAGGGGCCAAAAACATTCAGTACTTC; CDR3 protein: CASRTGAKNIQYF
clone size: few; J gene: TRBJ1-3; V gene: TRBV28; D gene: TRBD1; CDR3 DNA: TGTGCCAGCAGTCCGTCTACAGGGGCTGGAAACACCATATATTTT; CDR3 protein: CASSPSTGAGNTIYF
clone size: .; J gene: TRBJ2-3; V gene: TRBV5-1; D gene: TRBD2; CDR3 DNA: TGCGCCAGCAGCCCCGGAACTAGCGGGGGTACGCAGTATTTT; CDR3 protein: CASSPGTSGGTQYF
clone size: .; J gene: TRBJ1-1; V gene: TRBV27; D gene: .; CDR3 DNA: TGTGCCAGCAGCCATCAGGTGAACACTGAAGCTTTCTTT; CDR3 protein: CASSHQVNTEAFF
clone size: .; J gene: TRBJ2-7; V gene: TRBV15; D gene: .; CDR3 DNA: TGTGCCACCAGCAGAGATACCTGGTCGCCGGTCTTGCACGAGCAGTACTTC; CDR3 protein: CATSRDTWSPVLHEQYF
clone size: .; J gene: TRBJ2-3; V gene: TRBV7-9; D gene: .; CDR3 DNA: TGTGCCAGCAGCCCGAAATGGGGAAACACAGATACGCAGTATTTT; CDR3 protein: CASSPKWGNTDTQYF
clone size: .; J gene: TRBJ1-4; V gene: TRBV4-2; D gene: TRBD1; CDR3 DNA: TGTGCCAGCAGCCAACTGGGACAGACTAATGAAAAACTGTTTTTT; CDR3 protein: CASSQLGQTNEKLFF
clone size: .; J gene: TRBJ2-7; V gene: TRBV5-1; D gene: TRBD1; CDR3 DNA: TGCGCCAGCAGCTTCGGACAGGGCGACGAGCAGTACTTC; CDR3 protein: CASSFGQGDEQYF
clone size: .; J gene: TRBJ2-7; V gene: TRBV28; D gene: .; CDR3 DNA: TGTGCCAGCAGTTTATTCCCCGGGGAGCAGTACTTC; CDR3 protein: CASSLFPGEQYF
clone size: .; J gene: TRBJ2-3; V gene: TRBV7-9; D gene: .; CDR3 DNA: TGTGCCAGCAGCAACGGGTTGGGGGAGTACACAGATACGCAGTATTTT; CDR3 protein: CASSNGLGEYTDTQYF
clone size: .; J gene: TRBJ1-1; V gene: TRBV4-2; D gene: .; CDR3 DNA: TGTGCCAGCAGCTCTGCGACAGGGAACACTGAAGCTTTCTTT; CDR3 protein: CASSSATGNTEAFF
clone size: once; J gene: TRBJ1-5; V gene: TRBV2; D gene: .; CDR3 DNA: TGTGCCAGCACCGGAACACGGAATCAGCCCCAGCATTTT; CDR3 protein: CASTGTRNQPQHF
clone size: .; J gene: TRBJ2-7; V gene: TRBV1; D gene: .; CDR3 DNA: TGCACCAGCAGCCAAGAGAAAGAACTGGCATCCTACGAGCAGTACTTC; CDR3 protein: CTSSQEKELASYEQYF
clone size: .; J gene: TRBJ2-2; V gene: TRBV25-1; D gene: .; CDR3 DNA: TGTGCCAGCAGTGAGTCCAGGGCTCCTACCGGGGAGCTGTTTTTT; CDR3 protein: CASSESRAPTGELFF
clone size: .; J gene: TRBJ2-7; V gene: TRBV30; D gene: .; CDR3 DNA: TGTGCCTGGAGTAGTTCCTACGAGCAGTACTTC; CDR3 protein: CAWSSSYEQYF
clone size: .; J gene: TRBJ2-1; V gene: TRBV28; D gene: TRBD2; CDR3 DNA: TGTGCCAGCAGTTTTCGGGGGGGAACCTACAATGAGCAGTTCTTC; CDR3 protein: CASSFRGGTYNEQFF
clone size: .; J gene: TRBJ2-7; V gene: TRBV5-1; D gene: TRBD2; CDR3 DNA: TGCGCCAGCAGCTTGGATTACGGGGGGGCTGTTTGGGAGCAGTACTTC; CDR3 protein: CASSLDYGGAVWEQYF
clone size: .; J gene: TRBJ1-5; V gene: TRBV18; D gene: .; CDR3 DNA: TGTGCCAGCTCACCCCAGGGGCCGGATCAGCCCCAGCATTTT; CDR3 protein: CASSPQGPDQPQHF
clone size: .; J gene: TRBJ2-5; V gene: TRBV10-2; D gene: TRBD2; CDR3 DNA: TGCGCCAGCAGCACGGGACTAGCGGGAGTAGAGACCCAGTACTTC; CDR3 protein: CASSTGLAGVETQYF
clone size: few; J gene: TRBJ1-2; V gene: TRBV28; D gene: TRBD1; CDR3 DNA: TGTGCCAGCAGGAAACTCGACAGGGAGTGGAACTATGGCTACACCTTC; CDR3 protein: CASRKLDREWNYGYTF
clone size: few; J gene: TRBJ2-7; V gene: TRBV6-1; D gene: .; CDR3 DNA: TGTGCCAGCAGTGAAAGGTCCGGGCGGGAACGAGGGGGTTACGAGCAGTACTTC; CDR3 protein: CASSERSGRERGGYEQYF
clone size: .; J gene: TRBJ2-1; V gene: TRBV19; D gene: TRBD1; CDR3 DNA: TGTGCCAGTAGTCTCCGGGACAGGGATTACAATGAGCAGTTCTTC; CDR3 protein: CASSLRDRDYNEQFF
clone size: .; J gene: TRBJ1-2; V gene: TRBV6-6; D gene: .; CDR3 DNA: TGTGCCAGCAGGTCCCCAGCTAACTATGGCTACACCTTC; CDR3 protein: CASRSPANYGYTF
clone size: .; J gene: TRBJ1-2; V gene: TRBV15; D gene: TRBD1; CDR3 DNA: TGTGCCACCAGCCGGGACAGGTCTCGCGGCTACACCTTC; CDR3 protein: CATSRDRSRGYTF
clone size: .; J gene: TRBJ2-1; V gene: TRBV2; D gene: TRBD2; CDR3 DNA: TGTGCCAGCAGGGTAGCGGGAGTCAATGAGCAGTTCTTC; CDR3 protein: CASRVAGVNEQFF
clone size: .; J gene: TRBJ2-2; V gene: TRBV25-1; D gene: .; CDR3 DNA: TGTGCCAGCAGTGGGATAGCGCCGAACACCGGGGAGCTGTTTTTT; CDR3 protein: CASSGIAPNTGELFF
clone size: .; J gene: TRBJ2-2; V gene: TRBV5-1; D gene: TRBD1; CDR3 DNA: TGCGCCAGCAGCACGACAGGGCCGAGGACCGGGGAGCTGTTTTTT; CDR3 protein: CASSTTGPRTGELFF
clone size: .; J gene: TRBJ2-7; V gene: TRBV7-2; D gene: .; CDR3 DNA: TGTGCCAGCAGAGATGCCCGGACCCAACACTACGAGCAGTACTTC; CDR3 protein: CASRDARTQHYEQYF
clone size: few; J gene: TRBJ1-2; V gene: TRBV29-1; D gene: TRBD1; CDR3 DNA: TGCAGCGTAGATGGGACAGGCGCCAACTATGGCTACACCTTC; CDR3 protein: CSVDGTGANYGYTF
clone size: .; J gene: TRBJ2-3; V gene: TRBV5-1; D gene: .; CDR3 DNA: TGCGCCAGCGTCGGGAGCTCCTTCGGGGGAGGAACAGATACGCAGTATTTT; CDR3 protein: CASVGSSFGGGTDTQYF
clone size: .; J gene: TRBJ2-7; V gene: TRBV7-9; D gene: .; CDR3 DNA: TGTGCCAGCAGCTCACTCTCCTACGAGCAGTACTTC; CDR3 protein: CASSSLSYEQYF